The next 23 T cell receptor beta chains were all read from a single sample in a study of regulatory and conventional T cells in RAG deficiency. Profiling relied on immunoSEQ multiplex PCR, and the TCRdb table lists in-frame clones only, not all of them. The data contain almost 35,000 clones, 75% to 80% of them singletons. Conventional CD4+ T cells were sorted from blood as CD25-low CD127-high cells. These records were also assigned to another study, of regulatory T cells. This second study notes: Amplification used 52 TRBV primers and 13 TRBJ primers.

Sequencing was carried out using CD4+ effector T cells sorted from blood. These TCRs come from a human donor in good health.

This chain joins TRBV7-9 and TRBJ2-5; perhaps TRBD2 as D (6 bases). Per germline, CDR1 SEHNR and CDR2 FQNEAQ (reference sequence). The V gene lost 3 bases and the J gene lost 2 bases, with 10 bases spanning the gap. The CDR3 is 14 residues long. CDR3 sequence (DNA): TGTGCCAGCAGCTTCCGCGGGGAGCAAGAGACCCAGTACTTC. It specifies CASSFRGEQETQYF.

V is TRBV19 and J is TRBJ1-2; D possibly corresponds to TRBD1 (6 bases). Trimming shortened V by 7 bases and J by 8 bases, and 20 bases separated the two germline ends. The CDR3 totals 14 residues. Germline V CDR1 and CDR2: LNHDA, SQIVND (reference sequence). The CDR3, as DNA: TGTGCCAGTACCGAGGCGCGGCAGGGGAGCGGCTACACCTTC. It is translated as CASTEARQGSGYTF.

This clone was picked up a small number of times. This rearrangement joins TRBV6-5 to TRBJ1-2; 8 nucleotides match TRBD1. Trimming removed 4 bases from V and 2 bases from J; junction bases left unmatched: 6. The CDR3 is 15 residues long. The germline V gene has CDR1 MNHEY and CDR2 SVGAGI. The CDR3 region is CASSFLQGGNYGYTF. For the CDR3, the DNA is TGTGCCAGCAGTTTCCTACAGGGGGGGAACTATGGCTACACCTTC.

This clone was counted a single time. This sequence joins TRBV28 and TRBJ1-2; 9 bases map to TRBD1. V shed 4 bases and J 1 base; nucleotides not matched to a gene: 4. CDR1 is MDHEN and CDR2 is SYDVKM in the germline V gene. This CDR3 spans 15 amino acids. The CDR3 nucleotides read TGTGCCAGCAGTTCACAGGGGGCCCTTAACTATGGCTACACCTTC. Translation: CASSSQGALNYGYTF.

The J gene is TRBJ1-5, the V gene TRBV30, with TRBD1 identical over 7 bases. Unmatched junction bases numbered 7, after V lost 2 bases and J lost 0 bases. From germline, CDR1 is GTSNPN and CDR2 SVGIG (reference sequence). The CDR3 has 16 amino acids. CDR3 DNA sequence: TGTGCCTGGAGTATGACAGGGAGGCGTAGCAATCAGCCCCAGCATTTT. Translating it yields CAWSMTGRRSNQPQHF.

The genes are TRBV10-3 and TRBJ1-1; TRBD1 might be the D (6 bases). In germline, CDR1 is ENHRY, CDR2 SYGVKD. The V end lost 2 bases, the J end lost 10 bases, and 14 bases lay between the germline ends. The CDR3 contains 13 residues. The CDR3 DNA is TGTGCCATCAGTGAGGGACTCACAGGGCCAGCTTTCTTT. It yields the protein CAISEGLTGPAFF.

The gene calls are TRBV14 and TRBJ1-4, with TRBD1 identical over 7 bases. The germline gives CDR1 SGHDN, CDR2 FVKESK. The V gene end was trimmed by 5 bases and the J gene end by 10 bases; junction bases not matched to a gene: 7. This CDR3 is built from 13 residues. As DNA, the CDR3 is TGTGCCAGCAGCGCGGTTCAGGGGGGAAAACTGTTTTTT. It yields the protein CASSAVQGGKLFF.

The chain combines TRBV6-1 with TRBJ1-4; D perhaps matches TRBD1 (6 bases). Trimming cost V 4 bases and J 1 base, with 19 bases left between them. This CDR3 has 18 residues. CDR1 MNHNS and CDR2 SASEGT come from the germline V gene. CDR3 sequence reads: CASSGGRGRKLTNEKLFF. For the CDR3, the DNA is TGTGCCAGCAGTGGGGGAAGGGGGAGGAAGCTAACTAATGAAAAACTGTTTTTT.

The V call is TRBV19, the J call TRBJ2-4; 7 nucleotides agree with TRBD1. J gave up 3 bases and V 6 bases, and 5 bases lay outside the gene matches. Looked up from germline, CDR1 is LNHDA and CDR2 is SQIVND (reference sequence). The CDR3 sequence is 14 residues long. CDR3 in amino acids: CASSRDRDKNIQYF. The CDR3 DNA reads TGTGCCAGTAGCCGTGACAGGGACAAAAACATTCAGTACTTC.

The sample holds one count of this clone. The genes are TRBV6-5 and TRBJ2-2; D is unresolved. With 0 bases removed from V and 0 bases from J, the gap between germline ends came to 8 bases. The CDR3 has 16 residues. From germline, CDR1 is MNHEY and CDR2 SVGAGI. CDR3 nucleotide sequence: TGTGCCAGCAGTTACTCACCCAGAGCGAACACCGGGGAGCTGTTTTTT. It encodes CASSYSPRANTGELFF.

This chain joins TRBV30 and TRBJ1-1; 8 bases agree with TRBD1. CDR1 and CDR2 from the germline V gene are GTSNPN and SVGIG (reference sequence). The CDR3 loop spans 17 amino acids. J gave up 1 base and V 0 bases, and 10 bases lay outside the gene matches. In DNA form, the CDR3 reads TGTGCCTGGAGTGTACGAGGGACAGGCGAGCAGAACACTGAAGCTTTCTTT. Protein: CAWSVRGTGEQNTEAFF.

This clone was seen more than once but under ten times. The chain combines TRBV6-5 with TRBJ1-5; TRBD1 is a possible D gene (6 bases). CDR1 MNHEY and CDR2 SVGAGI come from the germline V gene. The V end was cut by 0 bases, the J end by 6 bases, with 9 bases between. The CDR3 is 14 residues long. CDR3 DNA sequence: TGTGCCAGCAGTTACTCGGGGGGCCGTCAGCCCCAGCATTTT. Protein: CASSYSGGRQPQHF.

This clone appeared a few times. The chain has TRBV4-1 and TRBJ2-7; 9 bases are shared with TRBD1. Losses at the gene ends were 6 bases for V and 0 bases for J; bases not matched to a gene: 6. This CDR3 is 15 amino acids long. The germline gives CDR1 MGHRA, CDR2 YSYEKL. This chain's CDR3 is CASRSGQGSSYEQYF. The CDR3 DNA reads as TGCGCCAGCAGATCGGGACAGGGAAGCTCCTACGAGCAGTACTTC.

The V call is TRBV15, the J call TRBJ1-2; D not certain. This CDR3 region has 15 residues. The germline gives CDR1 LNHNV, CDR2 YYDKDF (reference sequence). Trimming pared 0 bases from V and 4 bases from J, leaving 12 bases between. The CDR3 coding sequence is TGTGCCACCAGCAGAGATCATCCGGGAGCCTATGGCTACACCTTC. It is translated as CATSRDHPGAYGYTF.

This clone was counted a single time. This sequence joins TRBV28 and TRBJ1-4; D not certain. CDR1 and CDR2 (germline): MDHEN, SYDVKM. The CDR3 contains 14 residues. Trimming shortened V by 5 bases and J by 5 bases, and 12 bases separated the two germline ends. The CDR3: CASSTPSLNEKLFF. CDR3 DNA: TGTGCCAGCAGTACCCCCTCCCTAAATGAAAAACTGTTTTTT.

This clone was seen a few times. This chain joins TRBV2 and TRBJ1-5, with D maybe TRBD1 (6 bases). V gave up 6 bases and J gave up 0 bases, with 9 bases separating them. Germline V gene sequence: CDR1 SNHLY, CDR2 FYNNEI. The CDR3 runs 14 residues. This CDR3 is CASRQDSSNQPQHF. CDR3 in DNA: TGTGCCAGCAGACAGGACAGTAGCAATCAGCCCCAGCATTTT.

The chain links TRBV28 to TRBJ2-5; D could derive from TRBD1 or TRBD2 (5 bases each). In germline, CDR1 is MDHEN, CDR2 SYDVKM. The V gene lost 2 bases and the J gene lost 5 bases, with 9 bases spanning the gap. CDR3 size: 13 residues. CDR3 DNA: TGTGCCAGCAGTTTAAGGGGACCCGAGACCCAGTACTTC. This translates into CASSLRGPETQYF.

The CDR3 DNA reads as TGTGCCAGCAGGCTCGACAGGGGTGGGTACGAGCAGTACTTC. Translating gives CASRLDRGGYEQYF. The V and J genes are TRBV6-5 and TRBJ2-7, with 8 bases aligning to TRBD1. This CDR3 spans 14 amino acids. V was clipped by 6 bases and J by 4 bases; unmatched bases: 8. Germline V gives CDR1 MNHEY, CDR2 SVGAGI.

V usage is TRBV6-1 and J usage is TRBJ2-2; no clear D. CDR1 MNHNS and CDR2 SASEGT come from the germline V gene. The CDR3 spans 14 residues. The V end was cut by 2 bases, the J end by 4 bases, with 8 bases between. CDR3 amino acids: CASSELLGTGELFF. The CDR3 region has the DNA TGTGCCAGCAGTGAACTGCTAGGCACCGGGGAGCTGTTTTTT.

The V call is TRBV7-6, the J call TRBJ2-1; unclear D gene. The ends were cut back, 5 bases at V and 1 base at J, with 12 bases in the middle. The CDR3 contains 15 residues. Per the germline V gene, CDR1 is SGHVS and CDR2 is FNYEAQ. CDR3 DNA: TGTGCCAGCAGCCCCCTATCGCAGTCCTACAATGAGCAGTTCTTC. It specifies CASSPLSQSYNEQFF.

The chain links TRBV6-5 to TRBJ1-1; 10 bases map to TRBD1. V was pared by 2 bases and J by 6 bases, with 9 bases of the junction left unmatched. In germline, CDR1 is MNHEY, CDR2 SVGAGI. The CDR3 has 16 residues. CDR3 coding DNA: TGTGCCAGCAGTTACGGACAGGGGGTTATGTATGCTGAAGCTTTCTTT. It yields the protein CASSYGQGVMYAEAFF.

This chain uses TRBV28 with TRBJ2-2; D ambiguous. Trimming stripped 5 bases from V and 0 bases from J, with 4 bases between. Looked up from germline, CDR1 is MDHEN and CDR2 is SYDVKM. The CDR3 totals 13 residues. CDR3 loop: CASSPPNTGELFF. The CDR3 coding sequence is TGTGCCAGCAGTCCTCCGAACACCGGGGAGCTGTTTTTT.

The V and J genes are TRBV30 and TRBJ1-1, with unresolved D. This CDR3 region has 12 residues. Germline V gene lookup returns CDR1 GTSNPN and CDR2 SVGIG (reference sequence). Deletions cut 1 base from V and 3 bases from J, with 6 bases between. The CDR3 DNA follows: TGTGCCTGGAGTGAATTACACACTGAAGCTTTCTTT. Translated: CAWSELHTEAFF. The full variable domain, rest sourced from reference TRBV30 and TRBJ1-1, is SQTIHQWPATLVQPVGSPLSLECTVEGTSNPNLYWYRQAAGRGLQLLFYSVGIGQISSEVPQNLSASRPQDRQFILSSKKLLLSDSGFYLCAWSELHTEAFFGQGTRLTVV.